Shown below are 2 T cell receptor beta chains from a single sample sequenced in a study of OX40 agonist ivuxolimab in advanced cancers. Using immunoSEQ multiplex PCR, the repertoire was profiled, and TCRdb retains in-frame clones only, with some absent. Of roughly 80,000 clones listed, about 86% are singletons. Sequences were derived from CD4+ or CD8+ T cells sorted from blood, sampled in a trial of the OX40 agonist ivuxolimab. The receptor source for this set is an adult with an advanced solid tumor such as melanoma, head and neck, liver or kidney cancer.

This chain joins TRBV23-1 and TRBJ2-3; D might be TRBD1 (7 bases). TRBV23-1 is marked as an open reading frame, function uncertain. The CDR3 covers 16 residues. The ends were cut back, 4 bases at V and 2 bases at J, with 16 bases in the middle. The CDR3 spells CASSLPRDRHTDTQYF. DNA for the CDR3: TGCGCCAGCAGTCTTCCGCGGGACAGACACACAGATACGCAGTATTTT.

The V call is TRBV4-1, the J call TRBJ2-5, with a possible D match to TRBD2 (5 bases). Per germline, CDR1 MGHRA and CDR2 YSYEKL. This CDR3 has 16 residues. V was pared by 1 base and J by 2 bases, with 14 bases between. The CDR3 region is CASSQGGSAPQETQYF. The CDR3 DNA follows: TGCGCCAGCAGCCAAGGGGGTAGCGCACCTCAAGAGACCCAGTACTTC.